These 5 T cell receptor beta chains share one sample of origin, sequenced in a study of regulatory T cells in long-lasting Graves disease. Time point here: newly diagnosed GD, antithyroid drugs for less than 3 months. TCR sequences were obtained from RNA taken from PBMCs. Researchers made TCR beta libraries by using iRepertoire HTBI primers and running Arm-PCR on CDR3 regions. TCRdb independently ran MiXCR on the multiplex PCR reads; one entry per CDR3 protein. The profile shows roughly 400,000 distinct CDR3 sequences, over 15% of them singletons. These same records also appear under a second study, on T cells in Graves' hyperthyroidism and ophthalmopathy.

Specimen: peripheral blood mononuclear cells (PBMCs), collected at new diagnosis, from a patient treated with antithyroid drugs. The receptors originated from a woman under 30 with Graves disease.

This clonotype was detected ten times or more. V gene TRBV29-1 combines with J gene TRBJ2-1; D call uncertain. CDR1 is SQVTM and CDR2 is ANQGSEA in the germline V gene. The ends were cut back, 4 bases at V and 9 bases at J, with 10 bases in the middle. There are 11 residues in the CDR3. The CDR3 bases are TGCAGCGTTGTCCAATTAGGTGAGCAGTTCTTC. As protein: CSVVQLGEQFF.

This clonotype was found many times. This chain uses TRBV6-2 or TRBV6-3 with TRBJ2-5; maybe TRBD2 (6 bases). CDR3 length: 15 amino acids. Trimming cost V 0 bases and J 5 bases, with 13 bases left between them. Germline V gene lookup returns CDR1 MNHEY and CDR2 SVGEGT. The DNA for the CDR3 is TGTGCCAGCAGTTACTCGCTTAGCGGCGGGGAGACCCAGTACTTC. This encodes CASSYSLSGGETQYF.

The V and J genes are TRBV5-5 and TRBJ1-3; D gene unclear. Between the trimmed V and J ends, which lost 2 bases and 0 bases, there was a span of 12 bases. Germline CDR1 SGHKS, CDR2 YYEKEE (reference sequence). This CDR3 comprises 16 residues. The DNA for the CDR3 is TGTGCCAGCAGCTTCCCTAGGACCGGCTCTGGAAACACCATATATTTT. It is translated as CASSFPRTGSGNTIYF.

This clonotype showed up many times. V gene TRBV29-1 combines with J gene TRBJ2-1, with D possibly being TRBD2 (6 bases). V lost 6 bases and J 6 bases, leaving 15 bases between the germline ends. Germline V gives CDR1 SQVTM, CDR2 ANQGSEA. The CDR3 sequence is 13 residues long. CDR3 nucleotides: TGCAGCGTGGACTCCCGGAGGGGCAATGAGCAGTTCTTC. Amino acids: CSVDSRRGNEQFF.

The V call is TRBV5-6, the J call TRBJ1-4; no definite D call. Between the trimmed V and J ends, which lost 2 bases and 8 bases, there was a span of 13 bases. The CDR3 sequence is 14 residues long. From germline, CDR1 is SGHDT and CDR2 YYEEEE. CDR3 sequence reads: CASSFGSSHEKLFF. The CDR3 bases are TGTGCCAGCAGCTTTGGGTCTTCTCACGAAAAACTGTTTTTT.